This T cell receptor beta chain was recorded in a study of cytomegalovirus exposure and HLA in healthy donors. Study-wide background: Among 150 million to 200 million T cells, an earlier analysis found roughly 110 million unique TCR beta sequences. Study-wide findings and caveats: Later examination showed HLA-associated TCR beta chains had greater clonal expansion than equally common others. Among CMV-associated TCR beta chains, most appeared HLA-restricted in a later analysis. Certain sequence variants were highly shared and formed a cluster, and this cluster was likely a sequencing artifact.

Germline V gene data show CDR1 as SGHDT and CDR2 as YYEEEE. V was pared by 4 bases and J by 7 bases, with 12 bases between. CDR3 length: 14 amino acids. A note on this clone: Its antigen is unidentified.

Primers: 60 Vbeta forward and 13 Jbeta reverse. Profiled with immunoSEQ multiplex PCR; TCRdb holds only in-frame clones, not every one. The sample includes over 70,000 clones, less than 80% seen only once; the top ten take 2.1%. The clonotype originates from a man aged 30 to 45 in good health and CMV-seronegative. Source material: PBMCs. The chain links TRBV5-6 to TRBJ1-6, with a possible D match to TRBD1 (5 bases). CDR3 coding DNA: TGTGCCAGCAGCAACCAGGGCTACAATTCACCCCTCCACTTT. Its protein is CASSNQGYNSPLHF.